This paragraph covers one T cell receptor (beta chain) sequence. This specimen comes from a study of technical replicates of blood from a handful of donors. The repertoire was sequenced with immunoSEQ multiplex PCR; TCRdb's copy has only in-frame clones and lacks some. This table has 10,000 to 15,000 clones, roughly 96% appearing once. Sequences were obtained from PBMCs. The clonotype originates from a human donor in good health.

This CDR3 reads CASSLLAQTKLSSTDTQYF. In DNA form, the CDR3 reads TGTGCCAGCAGCTTACTAGCCCAAACCAAACTTTCTAGCACAGATACGCAGTATTTT. The rearrangement joins TRBV7-7 to TRBJ2-3; the D gene is possibly TRBD2 (5 bases). V lost 2 bases and J lost 0, with 21 bases in between. CDR1 SSHAT and CDR2 FNYEAQ come from the germline V gene (reference sequence). The CDR3 runs 19 residues. Full variable domain (rest looked up from reference TRBV7-7 and TRBJ2-3): GAGVSQSPRYKVTKRGQDVTLRCDPISSHATLYWYQQALGQGPEFLTYFNYEAQPDKSGLPSDRFSAERPEGSISTLTIQRTEQRDSAMYRCASSLLAQTKLSSTDTQYFGPGTRLTVL.